This T cell receptor (beta chain) was documented in a study of T cell responses to AZD1222 COVID-19 vaccine. Study results and caveats: Vaccine-associated CD4 TCRs ranged over spike, dominating at 160-218 and 743-854. Donors were chiefly white British, with a greater number of females, and clonal diversity was perhaps underestimated.

This table comes from immunoSEQ multiplex PCR, and its TCRdb copy is limited to in-frame clones, with some not included. The sample holds some 140,000 clones; 88% are singletons and the top ten take around 3.1%. V lost 0 bases and J lost 3, with 15 bases in between. The CDR3 extends over 16 amino acids. Germline assignment: CDR1 MGHRA and CDR2 YSYEKL. This clone was observed a handful of times. The target antigen is unknown. The sequencing here drew on peripheral blood, taken on day 0 of AZD1222 vaccination. The clonotype was recovered from an adult in good health. The genes are TRBV4-1 and TRBJ2-7; tentatively, D is TRBD1 (5 bases). The CDR3 reads CASSQDHAGLHYEQYF. CDR3 in DNA: TGCGCCAGCAGCCAAGATCATGCAGGGTTGCACTACGAGCAGTACTTC.